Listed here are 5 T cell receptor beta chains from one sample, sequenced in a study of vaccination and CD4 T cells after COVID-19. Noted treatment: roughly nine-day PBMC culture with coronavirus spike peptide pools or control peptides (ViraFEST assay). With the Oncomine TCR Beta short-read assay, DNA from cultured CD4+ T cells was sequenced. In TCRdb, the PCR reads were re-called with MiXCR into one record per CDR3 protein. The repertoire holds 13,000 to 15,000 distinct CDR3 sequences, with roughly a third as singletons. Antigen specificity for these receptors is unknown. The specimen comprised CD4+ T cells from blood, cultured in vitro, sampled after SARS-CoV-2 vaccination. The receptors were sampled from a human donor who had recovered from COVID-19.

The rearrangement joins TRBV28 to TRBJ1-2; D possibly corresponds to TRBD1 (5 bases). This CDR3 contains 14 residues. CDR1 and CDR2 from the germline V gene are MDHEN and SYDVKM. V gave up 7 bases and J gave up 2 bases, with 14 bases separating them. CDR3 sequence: CASTPPEGNYGYTF. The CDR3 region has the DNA TGTGCCAGCACCCCACCAGAGGGGAACTATGGCTACACCTTC.

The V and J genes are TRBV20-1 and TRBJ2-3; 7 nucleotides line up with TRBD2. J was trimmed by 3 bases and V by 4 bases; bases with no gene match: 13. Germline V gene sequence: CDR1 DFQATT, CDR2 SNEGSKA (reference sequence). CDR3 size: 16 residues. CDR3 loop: CSANPPSGIRTDTQYF. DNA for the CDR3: TGCAGTGCTAACCCCCCGAGCGGGATCCGGACAGATACGCAGTATTTT.

CDR3 sequence (DNA): TGCAGGGCCGGGACAGCGAATGAAAAACTGTTTTTT. Residues: CRAGTANEKLFF. The chain is built from TRBV20-1 and TRBJ1-4; 7 positions match TRBD1. The CDR3 spans 12 residues. Germline loops: CDR1 DFQATT, CDR2 SNEGSKA (reference sequence).

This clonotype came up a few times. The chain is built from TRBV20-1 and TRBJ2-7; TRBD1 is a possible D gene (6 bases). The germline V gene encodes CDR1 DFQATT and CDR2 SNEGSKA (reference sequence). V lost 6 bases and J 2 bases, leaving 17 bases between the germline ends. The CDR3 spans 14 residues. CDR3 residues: CSAPMGTRPYEQYF. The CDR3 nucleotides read TGCAGTGCGCCTATGGGGACACGGCCCTACGAGCAGTACTTC.

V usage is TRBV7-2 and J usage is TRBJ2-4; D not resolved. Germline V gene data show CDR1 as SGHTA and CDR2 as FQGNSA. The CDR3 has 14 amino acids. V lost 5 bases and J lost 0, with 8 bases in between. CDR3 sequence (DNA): TGTGCCAGCAGCCACGACGGAGCCAAAAACATTCAGTACTTC. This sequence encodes CASSHDGAKNIQYF.